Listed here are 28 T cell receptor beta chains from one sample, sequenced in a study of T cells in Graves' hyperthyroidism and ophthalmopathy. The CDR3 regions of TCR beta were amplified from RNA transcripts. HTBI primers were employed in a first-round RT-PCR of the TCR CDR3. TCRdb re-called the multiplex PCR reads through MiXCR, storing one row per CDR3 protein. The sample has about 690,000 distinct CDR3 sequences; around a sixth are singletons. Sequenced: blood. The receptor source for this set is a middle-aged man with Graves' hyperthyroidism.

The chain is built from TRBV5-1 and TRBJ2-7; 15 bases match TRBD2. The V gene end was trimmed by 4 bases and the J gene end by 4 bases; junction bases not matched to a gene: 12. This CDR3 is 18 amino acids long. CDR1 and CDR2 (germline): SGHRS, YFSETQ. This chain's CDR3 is CASSGTSGRLVGAYEQYF. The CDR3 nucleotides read TGCGCCAGCAGCGGGACTAGCGGGAGGCTTGTAGGGGCGTACGAGCAGTACTTC.

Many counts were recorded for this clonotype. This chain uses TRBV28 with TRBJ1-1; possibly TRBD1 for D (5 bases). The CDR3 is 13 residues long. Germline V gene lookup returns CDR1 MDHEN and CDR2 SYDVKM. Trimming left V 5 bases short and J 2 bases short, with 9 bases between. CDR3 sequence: CASSRTINTEAFF. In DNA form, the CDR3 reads TGTGCCAGCAGTCGGACAATTAACACTGAAGCTTTCTTT.

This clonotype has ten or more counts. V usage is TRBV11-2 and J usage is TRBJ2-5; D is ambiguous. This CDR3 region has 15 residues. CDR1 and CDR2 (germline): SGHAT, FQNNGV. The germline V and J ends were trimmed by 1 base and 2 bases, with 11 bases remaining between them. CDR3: CASSLVYGQQETQYF. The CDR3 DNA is TGTGCCAGCAGCTTAGTTTATGGGCAGCAAGAGACCCAGTACTTC.

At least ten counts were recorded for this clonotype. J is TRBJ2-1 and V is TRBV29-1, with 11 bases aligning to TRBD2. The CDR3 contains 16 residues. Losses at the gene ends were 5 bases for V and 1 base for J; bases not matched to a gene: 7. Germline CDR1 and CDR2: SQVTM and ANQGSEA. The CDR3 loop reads CSVQIAGGVSYNEQFF. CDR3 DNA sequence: TGCAGCGTTCAAATAGCGGGAGGGGTGTCCTACAATGAGCAGTTCTTC.

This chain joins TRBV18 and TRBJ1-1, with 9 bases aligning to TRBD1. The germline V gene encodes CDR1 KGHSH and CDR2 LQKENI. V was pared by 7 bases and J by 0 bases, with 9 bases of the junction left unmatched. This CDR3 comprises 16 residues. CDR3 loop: CASYTGTGGLNTEAFF. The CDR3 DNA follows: TGTGCCAGCTACACGGGTACAGGGGGCTTGAACACTGAAGCTTTCTTT.

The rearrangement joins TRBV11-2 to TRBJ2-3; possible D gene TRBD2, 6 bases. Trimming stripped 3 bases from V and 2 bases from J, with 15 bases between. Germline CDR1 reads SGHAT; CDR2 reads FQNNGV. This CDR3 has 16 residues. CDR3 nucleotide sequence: TGTGCCAGCAGCTTGGTGTGGGACTCTTTCACAGATACGCAGTATTTT. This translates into CASSLVWDSFTDTQYF.

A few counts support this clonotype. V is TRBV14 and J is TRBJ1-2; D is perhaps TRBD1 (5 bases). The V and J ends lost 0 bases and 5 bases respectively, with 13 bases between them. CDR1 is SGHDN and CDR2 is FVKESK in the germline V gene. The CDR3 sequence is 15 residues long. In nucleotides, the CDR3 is TGTGCCAGCAGCCAAGAATGGGGACGAGGTTATGGCTACACCTTC. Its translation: CASSQEWGRGYGYTF.

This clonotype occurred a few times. CDR3 nucleotide sequence: TGTGCCAGCAGCTTCGGGTTTTCATCCGGGGAGCTGTTTTTT. This encodes CASSFGFSSGELFF. The chain carries TRBV7-2 and TRBJ2-2; D is uncertain. This CDR3 contains 14 residues. Trimming stripped 3 bases from V and 6 bases from J, with 11 bases between. The germline V gene has CDR1 SGHTA and CDR2 FQGNSA.

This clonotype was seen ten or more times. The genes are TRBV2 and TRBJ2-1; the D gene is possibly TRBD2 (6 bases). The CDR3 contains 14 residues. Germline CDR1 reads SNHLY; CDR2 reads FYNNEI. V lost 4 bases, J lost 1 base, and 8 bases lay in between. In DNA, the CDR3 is TGTGCCAGCAGTGGTCTAGCGTCCTACAATGAGCAGTTCTTC. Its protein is CASSGLASYNEQFF.

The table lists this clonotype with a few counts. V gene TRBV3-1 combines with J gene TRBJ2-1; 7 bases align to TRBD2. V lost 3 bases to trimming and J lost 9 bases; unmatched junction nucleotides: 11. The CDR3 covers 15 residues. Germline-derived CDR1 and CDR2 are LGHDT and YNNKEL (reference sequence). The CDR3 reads CASSQTGSGRPEQFF. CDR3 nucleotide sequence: TGTGCCAGCAGCCAGACTGGGTCCGGGAGGCCTGAGCAGTTCTTC.

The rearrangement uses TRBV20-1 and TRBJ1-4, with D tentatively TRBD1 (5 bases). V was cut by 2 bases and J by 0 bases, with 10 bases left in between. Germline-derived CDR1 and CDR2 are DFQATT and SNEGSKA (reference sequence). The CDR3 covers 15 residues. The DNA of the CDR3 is TGCAGTGCTAGACGTGGGGGGACAACTAATGAAAAACTGTTTTTT. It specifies CSARRGGTTNEKLFF.

DNA for the CDR3: TGCAGTGCACGGAGGGACTCTCTGAACTTTATAAAAGAGACCCAGTACTTC. It specifies CSARRDSLNFIKETQYF. The chain uses TRBV20-1 and TRBJ2-5; D is perhaps TRBD2 (6 bases). Trimming cost V 6 bases and J 3 bases, with 26 bases left between them. The CDR3 spans 17 residues. Germline V gene sequence: CDR1 DFQATT, CDR2 SNEGSKA (reference sequence).

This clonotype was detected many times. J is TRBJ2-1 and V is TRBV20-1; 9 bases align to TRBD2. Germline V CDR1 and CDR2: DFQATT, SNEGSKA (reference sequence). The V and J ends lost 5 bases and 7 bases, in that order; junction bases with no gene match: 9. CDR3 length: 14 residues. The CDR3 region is CSAPWLAGNNEQFF. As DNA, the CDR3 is TGCAGTGCTCCTTGGCTAGCGGGAAATAATGAGCAGTTCTTC.

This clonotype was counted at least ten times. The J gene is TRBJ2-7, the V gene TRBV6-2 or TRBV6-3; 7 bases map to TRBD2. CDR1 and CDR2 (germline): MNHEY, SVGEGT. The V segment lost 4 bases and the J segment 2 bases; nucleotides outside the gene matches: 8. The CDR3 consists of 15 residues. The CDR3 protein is CASSSHSRGAYEQYF. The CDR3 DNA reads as TGTGCCAGCAGTTCCCATAGCCGGGGGGCCTACGAGCAGTACTTC.

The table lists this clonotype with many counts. The CDR3 DNA follows: TGTGCCAGCACTGACAGGGACTACGAGCAGTACTTC. Its translation: CASTDRDYEQYF. The chain carries TRBV6-1 and TRBJ2-7; 7 bases match TRBD1. Germline trimming cut 7 bases from V and 3 bases from J; bases unmatched to any gene: 3. The germline V gene has CDR1 MNHNS and CDR2 SASEGT. The CDR3 sequence is 12 residues long.

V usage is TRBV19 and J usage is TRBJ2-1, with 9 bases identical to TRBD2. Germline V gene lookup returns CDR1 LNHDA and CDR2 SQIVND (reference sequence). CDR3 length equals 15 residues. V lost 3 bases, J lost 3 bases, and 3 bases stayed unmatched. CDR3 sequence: CASSISGSGYNEQFF. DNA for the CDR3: TGTGCCAGTAGTATTAGCGGGAGTGGCTACAATGAGCAGTTCTTC. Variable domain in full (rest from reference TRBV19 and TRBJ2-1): DGGITQSPKYLFRKEGQNVTLSCEQNLNHDAMYWYRQDPGQGLRLIYYSQIVNDFQKGDIAEGYSVSREKKESFPLTVTSAQKNPTAFYLCASSISGSGYNEQFFGPGTRLTVL.

Here the CDR3 DNA reads TGCAGCGTTGCCCGGGGAAGCAATCAGCCCCAGCATTTT. This gives the protein CSVARGSNQPQHF. The chain combines TRBV29-1 with TRBJ1-5; D is undetermined. The germline CDR1 and CDR2 sequences are SQVTM and ANQGSEA. The V gene lost 4 bases and the J gene lost 1 base, with 8 bases spanning the gap. This CDR3 is built from 13 residues.

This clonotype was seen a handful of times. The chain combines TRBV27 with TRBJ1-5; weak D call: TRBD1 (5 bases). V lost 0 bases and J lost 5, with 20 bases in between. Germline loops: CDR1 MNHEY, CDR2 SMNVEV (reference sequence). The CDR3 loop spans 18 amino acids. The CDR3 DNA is TGTGCCAGCAGTTTATCTGCGGTTGGGGCAGGGTTTCATCAGCCCCAGCATTTT. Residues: CASSLSAVGAGFHQPQHF.

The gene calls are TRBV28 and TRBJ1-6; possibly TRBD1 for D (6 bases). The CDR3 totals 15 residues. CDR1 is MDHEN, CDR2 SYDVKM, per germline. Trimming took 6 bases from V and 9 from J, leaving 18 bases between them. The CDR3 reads CASRESVGGSSPLHF. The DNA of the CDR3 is TGTGCCAGCAGGGAGTCGGTAGGGGGAAGTTCACCCCTCCACTTT.

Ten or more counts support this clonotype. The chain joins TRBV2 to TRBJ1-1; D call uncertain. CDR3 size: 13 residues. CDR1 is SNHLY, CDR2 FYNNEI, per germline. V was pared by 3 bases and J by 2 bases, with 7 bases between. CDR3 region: CASSDEINTEAFF. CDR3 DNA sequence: TGTGCCAGCAGTGACGAGATAAACACTGAAGCTTTCTTT.

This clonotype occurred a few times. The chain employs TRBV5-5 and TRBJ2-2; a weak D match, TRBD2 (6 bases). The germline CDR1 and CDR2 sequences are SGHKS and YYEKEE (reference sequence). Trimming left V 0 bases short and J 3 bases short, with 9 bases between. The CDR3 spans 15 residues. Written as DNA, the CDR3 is TGTGCCAGCAGCTTGGGAGCGGGTTACACCGGGGAGCTGTTTTTT. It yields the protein CASSLGAGYTGELFF.

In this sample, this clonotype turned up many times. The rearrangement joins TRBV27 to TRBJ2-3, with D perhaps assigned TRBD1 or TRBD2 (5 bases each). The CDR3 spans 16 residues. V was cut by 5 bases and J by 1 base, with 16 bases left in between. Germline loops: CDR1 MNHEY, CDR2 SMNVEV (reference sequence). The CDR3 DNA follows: TGTGCCAGCAGTCCGTTTCCCGGGACGGGCACAGATACGCAGTATTTT. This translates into CASSPFPGTGTDTQYF.

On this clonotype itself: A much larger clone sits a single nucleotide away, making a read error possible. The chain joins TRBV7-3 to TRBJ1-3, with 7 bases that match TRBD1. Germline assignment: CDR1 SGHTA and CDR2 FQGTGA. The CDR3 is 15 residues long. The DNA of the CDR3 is TGTGCCAGCAGCAGGACAGGAGACGAGGGAACCACCATATATTTT. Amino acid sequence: CASSRTGDEGTTIYF.

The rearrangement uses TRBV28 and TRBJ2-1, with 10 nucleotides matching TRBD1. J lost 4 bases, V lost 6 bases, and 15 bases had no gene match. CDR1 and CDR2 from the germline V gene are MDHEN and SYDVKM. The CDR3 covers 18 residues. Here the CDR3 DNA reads TGTGCCAGCAGCACACCCGGGGCGGGACAGGGGAATTACAATGAGCAGTTCTTC. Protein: CASSTPGAGQGNYNEQFF.

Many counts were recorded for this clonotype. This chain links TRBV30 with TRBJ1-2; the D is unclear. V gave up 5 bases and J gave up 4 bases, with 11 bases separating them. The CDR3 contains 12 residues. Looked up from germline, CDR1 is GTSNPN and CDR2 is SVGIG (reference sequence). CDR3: CAWLRNLYGYTF. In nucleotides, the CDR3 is TGTGCCTGGCTCAGGAACCTCTATGGCTACACCTTC.

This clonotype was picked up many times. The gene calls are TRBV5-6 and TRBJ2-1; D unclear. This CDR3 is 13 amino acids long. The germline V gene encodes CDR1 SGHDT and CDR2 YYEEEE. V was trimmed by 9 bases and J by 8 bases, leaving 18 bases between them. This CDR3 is CATSVFSTDEQFF. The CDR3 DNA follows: TGTGCCACCTCCGTGTTTTCTACGGATGAGCAGTTCTTC.

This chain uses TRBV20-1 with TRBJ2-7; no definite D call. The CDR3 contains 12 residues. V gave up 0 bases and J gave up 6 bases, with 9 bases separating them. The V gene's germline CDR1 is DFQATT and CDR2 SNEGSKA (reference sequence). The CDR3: CSAREAVVEQYF. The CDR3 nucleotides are TGCAGTGCTAGAGAGGCAGTAGTCGAGCAGTACTTC.

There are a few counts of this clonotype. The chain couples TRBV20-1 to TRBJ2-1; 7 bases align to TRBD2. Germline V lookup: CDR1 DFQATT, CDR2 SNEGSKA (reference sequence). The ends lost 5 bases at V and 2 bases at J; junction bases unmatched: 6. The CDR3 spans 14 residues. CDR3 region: CSADLAEAYNEQFF. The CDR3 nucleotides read TGCAGTGCTGATCTAGCGGAGGCCTACAATGAGCAGTTCTTC.